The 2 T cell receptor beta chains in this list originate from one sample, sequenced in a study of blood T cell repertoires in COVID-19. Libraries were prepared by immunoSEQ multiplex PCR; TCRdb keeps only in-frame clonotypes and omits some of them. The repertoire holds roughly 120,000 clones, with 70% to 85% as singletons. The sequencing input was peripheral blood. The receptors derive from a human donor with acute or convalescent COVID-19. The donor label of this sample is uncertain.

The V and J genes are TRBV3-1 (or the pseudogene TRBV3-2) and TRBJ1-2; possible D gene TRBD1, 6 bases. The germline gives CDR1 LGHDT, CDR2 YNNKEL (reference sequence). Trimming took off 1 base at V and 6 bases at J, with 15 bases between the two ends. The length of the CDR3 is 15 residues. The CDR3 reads CASSQGVQGLHGYTF. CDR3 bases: TGTGCCAGCAGCCAAGGCGTGCAGGGGCTACATGGCTACACCTTC.

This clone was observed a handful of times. CDR3 in DNA: TGTGCCAGCAGCCAAGGCGGACAAGCCTACGAGCAGTACTTC. Protein: CASSQGGQAYEQYF. The rearrangement joins TRBV3-1 (or the pseudogene TRBV3-2) to TRBJ2-7, with a possible D match to TRBD1 (5 bases). The CDR3 runs 14 residues. With 1 base removed from V and 2 bases from J, the gap between germline ends came to 9 bases. The germline V gene has CDR1 LGHDT and CDR2 YNNKEL (reference sequence).